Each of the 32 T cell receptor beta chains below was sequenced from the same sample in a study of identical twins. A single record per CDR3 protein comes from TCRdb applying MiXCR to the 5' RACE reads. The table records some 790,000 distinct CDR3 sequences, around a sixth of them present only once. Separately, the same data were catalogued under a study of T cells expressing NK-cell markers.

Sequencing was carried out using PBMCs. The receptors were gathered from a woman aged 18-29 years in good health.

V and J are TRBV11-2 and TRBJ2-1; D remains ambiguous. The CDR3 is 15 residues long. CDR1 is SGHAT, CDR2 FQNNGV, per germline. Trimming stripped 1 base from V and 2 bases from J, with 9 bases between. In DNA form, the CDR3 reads TGTGCCAGCAGCTTAGCATTCGGCCCCTACAATGAGCAGTTCTTC. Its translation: CASSLAFGPYNEQFF.

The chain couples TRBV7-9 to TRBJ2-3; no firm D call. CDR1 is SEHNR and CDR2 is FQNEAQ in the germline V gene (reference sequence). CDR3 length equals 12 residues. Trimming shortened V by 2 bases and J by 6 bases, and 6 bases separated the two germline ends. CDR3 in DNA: TGTGCCAGCAGCTTACAACAGGATACGCAGTATTTT. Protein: CASSLQQDTQYF.

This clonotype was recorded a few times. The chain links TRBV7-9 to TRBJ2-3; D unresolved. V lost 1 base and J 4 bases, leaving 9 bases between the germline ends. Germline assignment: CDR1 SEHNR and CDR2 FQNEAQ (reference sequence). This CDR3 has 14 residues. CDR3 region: CASSLGSFPDTQYF. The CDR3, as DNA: TGTGCCAGCAGCTTAGGGAGTTTCCCAGATACGCAGTATTTT.

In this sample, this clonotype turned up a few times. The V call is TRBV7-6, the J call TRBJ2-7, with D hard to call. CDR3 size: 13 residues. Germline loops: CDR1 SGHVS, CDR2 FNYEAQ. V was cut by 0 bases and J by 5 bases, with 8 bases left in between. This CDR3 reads CASSLAPTDEQYF. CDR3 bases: TGTGCCAGCAGCTTAGCGCCCACCGACGAGCAGTACTTC.

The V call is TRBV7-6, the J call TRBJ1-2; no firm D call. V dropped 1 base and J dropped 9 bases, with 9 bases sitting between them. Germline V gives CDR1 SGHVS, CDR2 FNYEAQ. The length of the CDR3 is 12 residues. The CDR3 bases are TGTGCCAGCAGCTTAGATGCTGGTCGCTACACCTTC. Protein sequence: CASSLDAGRYTF.

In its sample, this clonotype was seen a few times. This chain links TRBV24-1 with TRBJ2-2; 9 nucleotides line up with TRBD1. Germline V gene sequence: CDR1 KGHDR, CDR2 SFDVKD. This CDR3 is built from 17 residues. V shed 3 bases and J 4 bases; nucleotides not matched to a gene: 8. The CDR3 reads CATSDTSGTGSTGELFF. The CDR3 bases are TGTGCCACCAGTGATACCTCCGGGACAGGGAGCACCGGGGAGCTGTTTTTT.

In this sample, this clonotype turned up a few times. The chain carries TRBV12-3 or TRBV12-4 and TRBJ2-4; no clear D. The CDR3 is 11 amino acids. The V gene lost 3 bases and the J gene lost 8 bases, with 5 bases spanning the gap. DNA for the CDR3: TGTGCCAGCAGTTTTGGGGACATTCAGTACTTC. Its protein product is CASSFGDIQYF.

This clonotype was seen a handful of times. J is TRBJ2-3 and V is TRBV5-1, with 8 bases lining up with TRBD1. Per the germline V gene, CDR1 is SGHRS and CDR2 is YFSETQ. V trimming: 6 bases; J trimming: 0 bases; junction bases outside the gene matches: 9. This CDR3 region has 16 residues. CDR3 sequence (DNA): TGCGCCAGCATCCCAGGGACAGGAATTAGCACAGATACGCAGTATTTT. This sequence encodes CASIPGTGISTDTQYF.

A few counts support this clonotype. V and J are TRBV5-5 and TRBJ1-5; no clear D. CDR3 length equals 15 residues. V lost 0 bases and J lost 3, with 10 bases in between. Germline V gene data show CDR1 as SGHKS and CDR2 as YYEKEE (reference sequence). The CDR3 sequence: CASSLAGRPNQPQHF. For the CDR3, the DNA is TGTGCCAGCAGCTTGGCGGGCAGACCCAATCAGCCCCAGCATTTT.

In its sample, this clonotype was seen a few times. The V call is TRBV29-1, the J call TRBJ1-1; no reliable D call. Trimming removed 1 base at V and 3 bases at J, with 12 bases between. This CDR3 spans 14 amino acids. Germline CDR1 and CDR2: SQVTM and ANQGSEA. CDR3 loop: CSVEGGVTDTEAFF. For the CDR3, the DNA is TGCAGCGTTGAAGGCGGGGTGACCGACACTGAAGCTTTCTTT. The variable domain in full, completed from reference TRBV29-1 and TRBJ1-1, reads SAVISQKPSRDICQRGTSLTIQCQVDSQVTMMFWYRQQPGQSLTLIATANQGSEATYESGFVIDKFPISRPNLTFSTLTVSNMSPEDSSIYLCSVEGGVTDTEAFFGQGTRLTVV.

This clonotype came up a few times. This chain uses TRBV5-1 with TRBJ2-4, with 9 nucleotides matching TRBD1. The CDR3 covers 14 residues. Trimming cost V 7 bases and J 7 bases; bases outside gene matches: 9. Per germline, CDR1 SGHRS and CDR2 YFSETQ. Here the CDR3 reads CASGPGTGSNIQYF. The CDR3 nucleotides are TGCGCCAGCGGGCCCGGGACAGGGTCCAACATTCAGTACTTC.

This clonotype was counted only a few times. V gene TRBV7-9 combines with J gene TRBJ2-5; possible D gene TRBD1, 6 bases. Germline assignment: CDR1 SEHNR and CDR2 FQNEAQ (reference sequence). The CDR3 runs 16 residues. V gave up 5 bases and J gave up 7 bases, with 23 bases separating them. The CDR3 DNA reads TGTGCCAGCAGCCTATTTGGACAGAGAAACCCCGGGACCCAGTACTTC. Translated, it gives CASSLFGQRNPGTQYF.

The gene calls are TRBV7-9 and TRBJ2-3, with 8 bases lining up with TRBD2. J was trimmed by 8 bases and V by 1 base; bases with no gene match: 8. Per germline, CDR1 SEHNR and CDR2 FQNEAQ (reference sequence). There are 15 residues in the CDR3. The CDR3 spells CASSLGPGTRSTQYF. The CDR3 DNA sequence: TGTGCCAGCAGCTTAGGACCCGGGACTAGGAGTACGCAGTATTTT.

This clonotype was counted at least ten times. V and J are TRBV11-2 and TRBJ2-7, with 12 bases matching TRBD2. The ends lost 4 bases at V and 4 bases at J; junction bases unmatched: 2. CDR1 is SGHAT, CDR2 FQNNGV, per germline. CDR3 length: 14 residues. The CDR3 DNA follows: TGTGCCAGCAGCTCGACTAGCGGGAGATACGAGCAGTACTTC. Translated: CASSSTSGRYEQYF.

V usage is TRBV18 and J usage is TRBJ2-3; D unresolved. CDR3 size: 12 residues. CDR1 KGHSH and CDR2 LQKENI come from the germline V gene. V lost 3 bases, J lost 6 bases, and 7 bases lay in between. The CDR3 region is CASSPAADTQYF. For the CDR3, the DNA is TGTGCCAGCTCACCGGCAGCGGATACGCAGTATTTT.

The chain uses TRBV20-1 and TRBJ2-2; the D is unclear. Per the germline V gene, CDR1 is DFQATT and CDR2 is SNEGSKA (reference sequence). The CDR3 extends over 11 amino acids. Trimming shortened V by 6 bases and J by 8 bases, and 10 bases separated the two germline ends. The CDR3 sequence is CSAPGGGELFF. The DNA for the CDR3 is TGCAGTGCGCCCGGTGGGGGGGAGCTGTTTTTT.

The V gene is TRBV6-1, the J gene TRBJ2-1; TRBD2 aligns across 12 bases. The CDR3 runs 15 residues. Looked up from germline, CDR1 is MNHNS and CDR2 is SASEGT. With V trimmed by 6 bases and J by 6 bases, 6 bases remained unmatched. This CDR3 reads CASSSTSGRSNEQFF. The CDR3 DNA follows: TGTGCCAGCAGCTCCACTAGCGGGAGGAGCAATGAGCAGTTCTTC.

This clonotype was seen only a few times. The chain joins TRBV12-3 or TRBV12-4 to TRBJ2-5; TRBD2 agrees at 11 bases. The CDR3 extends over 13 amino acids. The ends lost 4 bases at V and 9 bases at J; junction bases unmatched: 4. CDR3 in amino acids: CASSYSGGVAQYF. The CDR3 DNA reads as TGTGCCAGCAGTTATAGCGGGGGGGTGGCCCAGTACTTC.

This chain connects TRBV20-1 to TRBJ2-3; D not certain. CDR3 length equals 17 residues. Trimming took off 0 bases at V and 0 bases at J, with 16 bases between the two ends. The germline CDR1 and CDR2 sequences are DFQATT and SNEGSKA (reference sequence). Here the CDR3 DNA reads TGCAGTGCTAGAGAATTGAAGCCCACTCCTAGCACAGATACGCAGTATTTT. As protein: CSARELKPTPSTDTQYF.

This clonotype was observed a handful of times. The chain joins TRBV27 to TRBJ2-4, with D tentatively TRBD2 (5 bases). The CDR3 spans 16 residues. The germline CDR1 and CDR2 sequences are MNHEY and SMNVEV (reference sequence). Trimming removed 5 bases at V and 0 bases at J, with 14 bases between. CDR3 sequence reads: CASSRTLQKAKNIQYF. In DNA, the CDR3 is TGTGCCAGCAGTCGGACTCTCCAGAAAGCCAAAAACATTCAGTACTTC.

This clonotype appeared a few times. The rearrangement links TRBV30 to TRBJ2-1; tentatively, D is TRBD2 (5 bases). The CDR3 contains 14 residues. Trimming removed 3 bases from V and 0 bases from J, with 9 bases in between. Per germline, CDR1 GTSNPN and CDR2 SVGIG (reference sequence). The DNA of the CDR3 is TGTGCCTGGAGGGACTGGAGCTCCTACAATGAGCAGTTCTTC. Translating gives CAWRDWSSYNEQFF.

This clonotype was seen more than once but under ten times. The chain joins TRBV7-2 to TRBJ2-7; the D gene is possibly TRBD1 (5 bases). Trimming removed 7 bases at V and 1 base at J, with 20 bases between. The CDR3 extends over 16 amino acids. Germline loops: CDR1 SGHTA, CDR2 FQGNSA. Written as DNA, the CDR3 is TGTGCCAGCACGTCGGGTTTACATAGGGGTTCCTACGAGCAGTACTTC. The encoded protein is CASTSGLHRGSYEQYF.

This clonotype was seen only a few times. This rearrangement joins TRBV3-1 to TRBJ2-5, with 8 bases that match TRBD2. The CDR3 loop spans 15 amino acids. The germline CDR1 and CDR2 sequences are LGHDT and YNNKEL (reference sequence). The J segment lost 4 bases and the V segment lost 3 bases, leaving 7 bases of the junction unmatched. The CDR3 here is CASSQPAGGGETQYF. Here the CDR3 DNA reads TGTGCCAGCAGCCAGCCCGCGGGGGGCGGAGAGACCCAGTACTTC.

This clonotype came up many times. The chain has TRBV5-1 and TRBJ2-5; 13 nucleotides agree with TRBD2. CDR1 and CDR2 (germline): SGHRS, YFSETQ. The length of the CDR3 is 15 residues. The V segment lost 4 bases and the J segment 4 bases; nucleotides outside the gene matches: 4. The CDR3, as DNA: TGCGCCAGCAGCCCGGGACTAGCGGGAAGAGAGACCCAGTACTTC. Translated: CASSPGLAGRETQYF. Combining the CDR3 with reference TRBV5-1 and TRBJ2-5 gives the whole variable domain KAGVTQTPRYLIKTRGQQVTLSCSPISGHRSVSWYQQTPGQGLQFLFEYFSETQRNKGNFPGRFSGRQFSNSRSEMNVSTLELGDSALYLCASSPGLAGRETQYFGPGTRLLVL.

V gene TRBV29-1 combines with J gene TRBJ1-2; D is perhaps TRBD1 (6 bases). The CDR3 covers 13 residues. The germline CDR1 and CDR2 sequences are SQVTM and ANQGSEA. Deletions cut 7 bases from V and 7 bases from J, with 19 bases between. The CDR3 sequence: CSAAAWDTGGYTF. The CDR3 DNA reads TGCAGCGCCGCTGCATGGGACACAGGTGGCTACACCTTC.

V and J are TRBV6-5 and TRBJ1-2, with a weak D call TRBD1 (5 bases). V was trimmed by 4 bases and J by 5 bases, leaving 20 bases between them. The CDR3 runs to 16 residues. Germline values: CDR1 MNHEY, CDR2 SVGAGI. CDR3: CASSFRVGGGLYGYTF. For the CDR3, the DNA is TGTGCCAGCAGTTTCCGCGTGGGGGGGGGTTTGTATGGCTACACCTTC.

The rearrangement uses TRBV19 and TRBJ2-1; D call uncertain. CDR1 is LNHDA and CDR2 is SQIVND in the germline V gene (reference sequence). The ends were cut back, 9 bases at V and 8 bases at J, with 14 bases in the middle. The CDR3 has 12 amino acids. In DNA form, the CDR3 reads TGTGCCAGCGCCACGTCGGGCTATGAGCAGTTCTTC. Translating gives CASATSGYEQFF. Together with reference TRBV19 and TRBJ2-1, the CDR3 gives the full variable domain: DGGITQSPKYLFRKEGQNVTLSCEQNLNHDAMYWYRQDPGQGLRLIYYSQIVNDFQKGDIAEGYSVSREKKESFPLTVTSAQKNPTAFYLCASATSGYEQFFGPGTRLTVL.

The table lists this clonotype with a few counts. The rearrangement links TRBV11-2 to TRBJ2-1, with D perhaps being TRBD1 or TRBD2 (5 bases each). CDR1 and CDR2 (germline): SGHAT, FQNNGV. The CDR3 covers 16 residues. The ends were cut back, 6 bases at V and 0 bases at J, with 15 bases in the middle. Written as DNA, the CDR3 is TGTGCCAGCAGGCCTTTTAGGGGACGCTCCTACAATGAGCAGTTCTTC. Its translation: CASRPFRGRSYNEQFF.

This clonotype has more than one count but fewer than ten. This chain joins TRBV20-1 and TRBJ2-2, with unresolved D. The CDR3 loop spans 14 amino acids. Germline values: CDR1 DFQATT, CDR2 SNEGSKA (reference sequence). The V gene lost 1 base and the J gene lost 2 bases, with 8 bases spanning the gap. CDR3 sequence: CSARGQSNTGELFF. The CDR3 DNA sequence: TGCAGTGCTAGAGGCCAGAGTAACACCGGGGAGCTGTTTTTT.

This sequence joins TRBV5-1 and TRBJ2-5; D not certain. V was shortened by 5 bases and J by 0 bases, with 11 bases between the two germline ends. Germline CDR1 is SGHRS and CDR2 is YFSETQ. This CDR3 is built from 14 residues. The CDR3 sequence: CASRRQEYQETQYF. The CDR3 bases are TGCGCCAGCAGGCGGCAGGAGTACCAAGAGACCCAGTACTTC. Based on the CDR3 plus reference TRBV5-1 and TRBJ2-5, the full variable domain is KAGVTQTPRYLIKTRGQQVTLSCSPISGHRSVSWYQQTPGQGLQFLFEYFSETQRNKGNFPGRFSGRQFSNSRSEMNVSTLELGDSALYLCASRRQEYQETQYFGPGTRLLVL.

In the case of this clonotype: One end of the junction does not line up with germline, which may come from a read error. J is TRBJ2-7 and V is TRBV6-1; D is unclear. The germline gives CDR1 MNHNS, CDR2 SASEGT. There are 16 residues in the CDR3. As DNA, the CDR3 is TGTGCCAGCAGTCAAGCGCGACCCCACCGATTCTACGAGCAGTACTTC. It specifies CASSQARPHRFYEQYF.

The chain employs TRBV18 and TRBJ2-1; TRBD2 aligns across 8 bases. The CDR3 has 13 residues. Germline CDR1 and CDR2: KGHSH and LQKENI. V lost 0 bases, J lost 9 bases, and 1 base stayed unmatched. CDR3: CASSPPTSGEQFF. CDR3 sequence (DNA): TGTGCCAGCTCACCACCAACTAGCGGTGAGCAGTTCTTC.